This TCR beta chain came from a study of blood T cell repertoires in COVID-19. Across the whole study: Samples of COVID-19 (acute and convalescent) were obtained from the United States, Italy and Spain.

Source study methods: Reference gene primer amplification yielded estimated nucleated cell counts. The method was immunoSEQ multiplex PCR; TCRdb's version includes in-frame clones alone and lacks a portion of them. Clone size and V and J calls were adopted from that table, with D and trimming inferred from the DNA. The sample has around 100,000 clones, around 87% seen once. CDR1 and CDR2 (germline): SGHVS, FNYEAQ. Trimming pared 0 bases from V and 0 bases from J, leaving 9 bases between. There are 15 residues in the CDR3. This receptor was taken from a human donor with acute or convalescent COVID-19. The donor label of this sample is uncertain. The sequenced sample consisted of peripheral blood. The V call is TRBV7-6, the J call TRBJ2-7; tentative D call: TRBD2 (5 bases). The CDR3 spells CASSLAFGLSYEQYF. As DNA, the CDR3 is TGTGCCAGCAGCTTAGCGTTCGGACTCTCCTACGAGCAGTACTTC. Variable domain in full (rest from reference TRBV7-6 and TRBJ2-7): GAGVSQSPRYKVTKRGQDVALRCDPISGHVSLYWYRQALGQGPEFLTYFNYEAQQDKSGLPNDRFSAERPEGSISTLTIQRTEQRDSAMYRCASSLAFGLSYEQYFGPGTRLTVT.